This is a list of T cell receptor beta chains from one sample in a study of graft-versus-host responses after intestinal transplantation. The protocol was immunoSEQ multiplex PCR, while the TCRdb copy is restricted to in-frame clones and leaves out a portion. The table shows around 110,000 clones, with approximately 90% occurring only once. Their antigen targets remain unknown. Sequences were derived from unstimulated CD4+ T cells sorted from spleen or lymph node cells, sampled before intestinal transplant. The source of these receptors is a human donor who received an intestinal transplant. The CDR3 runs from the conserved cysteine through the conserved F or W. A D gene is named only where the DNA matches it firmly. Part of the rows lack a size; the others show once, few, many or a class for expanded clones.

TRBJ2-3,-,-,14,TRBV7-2,CASSLLPGTDTQYF,TGTGCCAGCAGCTTACTCCCGGGGACAGATACGCAGTATTTT
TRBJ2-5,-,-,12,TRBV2,CASSSDRETQYF,TGTGCCAGCAGTAGTGACAGGGAGACCCAGTACTTC
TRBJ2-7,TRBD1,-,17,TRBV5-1,CASSYLPGQGISYEQYF,TGCGCCAGCAGCTATTTACCGGGACAGGGAATCTCCTACGAGCAGTACTTC
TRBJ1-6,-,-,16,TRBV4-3,CASSQDLRGRGSPLHF,TGCGCCAGCAGCCAAGATCTCAGGGGTAGAGGATCACCCCTCCACTTT
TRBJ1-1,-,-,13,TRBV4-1,CASSQVPDTEAFF,TGCGCCAGCAGCCAAGTTCCCGACACTGAAGCTTTCTTT
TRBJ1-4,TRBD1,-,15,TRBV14,CASSQRRQGYEKLFF,TGTGCCAGCAGCCAACGACGACAGGGGTATGAAAAACTGTTTTTT
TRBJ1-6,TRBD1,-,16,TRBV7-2,CASSLRGQHVNSPLHF,TGTGCCAGCAGCTTACGGGGACAGCATGTTAATTCACCCCTCCACTTT
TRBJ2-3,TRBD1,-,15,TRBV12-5,CASGPGTGSTDTQYF,TGTGCTAGTGGCCCAGGGACAGGAAGCACAGATACGCAGTATTTT
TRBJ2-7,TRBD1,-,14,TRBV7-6,CASSLGQWDYEQYF,TGTGCCAGCAGCTTGGGACAGTGGGACTACGAGCAGTACTTC
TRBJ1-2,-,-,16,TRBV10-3,CAISESARAGMRGYTF,TGTGCCATCAGTGAGTCGGCAAGGGCCGGGATGCGTGGCTACACCTTC
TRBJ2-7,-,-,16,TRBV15,CATSRDFKRSSYEQYF,TGTGCCACCAGCAGAGATTTCAAGCGGAGCTCCTACGAGCAGTACTTC
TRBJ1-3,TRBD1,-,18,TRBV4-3,CASSHLRDRESSGNTIYF,TGCGCCAGCAGCCACCTTCGGGACAGGGAAAGTTCTGGAAACACCATATATTTT
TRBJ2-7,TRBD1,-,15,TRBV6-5,CASSYSRRTGNEQYF,TGTGCCAGCAGTTACTCGAGGCGGACAGGGAACGAGCAGTACTTC
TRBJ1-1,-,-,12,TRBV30,CAWNPRNTEAFF,TGTGCCTGGAACCCGAGGAACACTGAAGCTTTCTTT
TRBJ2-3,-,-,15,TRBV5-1,CASSFIPLGTDTQYF,TGCGCCAGCAGCTTCATCCCCCTAGGAACAGATACGCAGTATTTT
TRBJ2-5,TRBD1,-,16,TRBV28,CASSTNRQGYQETQYF,TGTGCCAGCAGTACCAACAGACAGGGGTATCAAGAGACCCAGTACTTC
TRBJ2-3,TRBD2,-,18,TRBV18,CASSPLGLAGGPTDTQYF,TGTGCCAGCTCACCCCTTGGGCTAGCGGGGGGGCCGACAGATACGCAGTATTTT
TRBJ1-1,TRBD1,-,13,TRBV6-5,CASSYRTGGEAFF,TGTGCCAGCAGCTATAGGACAGGGGGAGAAGCTTTCTTT
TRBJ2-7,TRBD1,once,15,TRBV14,CASSQEGQWDYEQYF,TGTGCCAGCAGCCAAGAGGGACAGTGGGACTACGAGCAGTACTTC
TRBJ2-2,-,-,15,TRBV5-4,CASSLDSLGTGELFF,TGTGCCAGCAGCTTGGATAGCTTAGGCACCGGGGAGCTGTTTTTT
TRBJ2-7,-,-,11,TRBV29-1,CSVLTAYEQYF,TGCAGCGTTCTGACAGCCTACGAGCAGTACTTC
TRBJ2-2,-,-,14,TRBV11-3,CASSSTGTDGELFF,TGTGCCAGCAGCTCGACAGGAACGGACGGGGAGCTGTTTTTT
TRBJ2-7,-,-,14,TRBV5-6,CASSLGGLSYEQYF,TGTGCCAGCAGCTTGGGGGGCCTCTCCTACGAGCAGTACTTC
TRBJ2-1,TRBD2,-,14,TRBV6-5,CASSRLAPYNEQFF,TGTGCCAGCAGTAGACTAGCGCCGTACAATGAGCAGTTCTTC
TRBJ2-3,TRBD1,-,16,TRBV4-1,CASSQLTGVSTDTQYF,TGCGCCAGCAGCCAACTGACAGGGGTTAGCACAGATACGCAGTATTTT
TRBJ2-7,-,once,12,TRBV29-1,CSVVFNVYEQYF,TGCAGCGTTGTTTTTAATGTCTACGAGCAGTACTTC
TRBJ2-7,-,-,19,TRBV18,CASSLHPPSMRVFSYEQYF,TGTGCCAGCTCACTTCACCCCCCCTCCATGCGGGTTTTCTCCTACGAGCAGTACTTC
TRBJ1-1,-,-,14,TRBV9,CASSVMGYGTEAFF,TGTGCCAGCAGCGTAATGGGCTATGGCACTGAAGCTTTCTTT
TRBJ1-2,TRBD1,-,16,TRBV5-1,CASSYSGTGGNYGYTF,TGCGCCAGCAGCTATTCAGGGACAGGGGGCAACTATGGCTACACCTTC
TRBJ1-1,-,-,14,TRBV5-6,CASSLSQPRYEAFF,TGTGCCAGCAGCTTGTCTCAACCGCGTTACGAAGCTTTCTTT
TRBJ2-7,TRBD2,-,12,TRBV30,CAYRRGGGEQYF,TGTGCCTACCGGCGCGGGGGGGGCGAGCAGTACTTC
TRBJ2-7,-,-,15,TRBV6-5,CASSYSPERSYEQYF,TGTGCCAGCAGTTACTCACCAGAAAGGAGCTACGAGCAGTACTTC
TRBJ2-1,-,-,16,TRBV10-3,CAISAYREPIDNEQFF,TGTGCCATCAGTGCGTACAGGGAGCCCATCGACAATGAGCAGTTCTTC
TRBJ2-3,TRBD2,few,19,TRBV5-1,CASSWQTSGTSFSTDTQYF,TGCGCCAGCAGCTGGCAGACTAGCGGGACATCCTTTAGCACAGATACGCAGTATTTT
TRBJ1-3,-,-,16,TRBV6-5,CASSSPPVSSGNTIYF,TGTGCCAGCAGTTCTCCACCGGTCTCCTCTGGAAACACCATATATTTT
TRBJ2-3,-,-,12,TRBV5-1,CASSLAKDTQYF,TGCGCCAGCAGCTTGGCAAAAGATACGCAGTATTTT
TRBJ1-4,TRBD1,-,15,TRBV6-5,CASSYGGQGQEKLFF,TGTGCCAGCAGTTACGGGGGACAGGGGCAGGAAAAACTGTTTTTT
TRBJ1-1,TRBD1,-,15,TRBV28,CASRGTGGVITEAFF,TGTGCCAGCAGGGGGACAGGGGGAGTGATAACTGAAGCTTTCTTT
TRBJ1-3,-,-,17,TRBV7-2,CASSRISGTSSGNTIYF,TGTGCCAGCAGCCGGATTTCCGGGACAAGCTCTGGAAACACCATATATTTT
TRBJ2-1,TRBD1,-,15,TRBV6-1,CASSAGAGGENEQFF,TGTGCCAGCAGTGCGGGCGCAGGGGGCGAAAATGAGCAGTTCTTC
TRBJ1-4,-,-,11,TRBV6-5,CASSWGGKLFF,TGTGCCAGCAGTTGGGGCGGAAAACTGTTTTTT
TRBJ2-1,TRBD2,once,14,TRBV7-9,CASSLSSGSQKRFF,TGTGCCAGCAGCTTATCTAGCGGGAGCCAAAAACGGTTCTTC
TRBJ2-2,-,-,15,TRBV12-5,CASGFGDGRTGELFF,TGTGCTAGTGGTTTCGGGGACGGGAGAACCGGGGAGCTGTTTTTT
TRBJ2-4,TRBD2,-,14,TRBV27,CASGPGTSWNIQYF,TGTGCCAGCGGGCCCGGGACTAGCTGGAACATTCAGTACTTC
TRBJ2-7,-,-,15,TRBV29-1,CSVGDHRTASYEQYF,TGCAGCGTTGGAGACCACCGAACAGCCAGTTACGAGCAGTACTTC
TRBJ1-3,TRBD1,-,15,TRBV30,CAWSVKGAAGNTIYF,TGTGCCTGGAGTGTAAAGGGGGCGGCTGGAAACACCATATATTTT
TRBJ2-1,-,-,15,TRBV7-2,CASRPRFGHQTEQFF,TGTGCCAGCAGACCGAGGTTTGGACACCAAACTGAGCAGTTCTTC
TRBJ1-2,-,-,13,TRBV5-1,CASRDSVNYGYTF,TGCGCCAGCAGGGACAGTGTTAACTATGGCTACACCTTC
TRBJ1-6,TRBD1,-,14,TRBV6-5,CASSRQGNDSPLHF,TGTGCCAGCAGCCGACAGGGAAATGATTCACCCCTCCACTTT
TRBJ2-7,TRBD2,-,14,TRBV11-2,CASSHGLASREQYF,TGTGCCAGCAGCCACGGACTAGCGTCACGCGAGCAGTACTTC